These 23 T cell receptor beta chains came from one sample sequenced in a study of T cells in Graves' hyperthyroidism and ophthalmopathy. RNA transcripts gave rise to amplified TCR beta CDR3 regions. Initially, a first-round RT-PCR of the TCR CDR3 employed the HTBI primer set. TCRdb used MiXCR to reprocess the multiplex PCR reads, holding one entry per CDR3 protein. The table shows just over 550,000 distinct CDR3 sequences, with 40% to 55% occurring only once. Sequenced sample: peripheral blood or thyroid tissue (not recorded which). The origin of the receptors is a woman between 18 and 29 years old with Graves' hyperthyroidism.

The rearrangement uses TRBV2 and TRBJ1-2; D is perhaps TRBD1 (6 bases). The germline gives CDR1 SNHLY, CDR2 FYNNEI. There are 17 residues in the CDR3. Trimming shortened V by 4 bases and J by 8 bases, and 26 bases separated the two germline ends. The CDR3 region is CASSVHREMRWKQGYTF. The DNA of the CDR3 is TGTGCCAGCAGTGTCCACAGGGAAATGCGGTGGAAACAGGGCTACACCTTC.

The chain is built from TRBV15 and TRBJ1-2; 8 positions agree with TRBD1. This CDR3 is 17 amino acids long. The V gene's germline CDR1 is LNHNV and CDR2 YYDKDF (reference sequence). V gave up 0 bases and J gave up 2 bases; unmatched junction bases: 8. This CDR3 reads CATSRDLGQGLNYGYTF. CDR3 bases: TGTGCCACCAGCAGAGATCTAGGACAGGGTCTCAACTATGGCTACACCTTC.

This clonotype has at least ten counts. The CDR3 sequence: CASSILTGDGETQYF. The CDR3 DNA reads TGTGCCAGCAGCATCCTGACAGGGGATGGGGAGACCCAGTACTTC. V is TRBV7-2 and J is TRBJ2-5; 8 bases are shared with TRBD1. Germline V gene lookup returns CDR1 SGHTA and CDR2 FQGNSA. The CDR3 covers 15 residues. Trimming cost V 5 bases and J 5 bases; bases outside gene matches: 10.

This clonotype showed up just once. The J gene is TRBJ2-1, the V gene TRBV4-2; D is perhaps TRBD1 (6 bases). V was cut by 4 bases and J by 9 bases, with 13 bases left in between. The germline V gene has CDR1 LGHNA and CDR2 YNFKEQ. CDR3 length: 13 residues. CDR3 coding DNA: TGTGCCAGCAGCCCAGGGGACGCCTCTGAGCAGTTCTTC. As protein: CASSPGDASEQFF.

CDR3 sequence: CASISGGAGSSYEQYF. CDR3 bases: TGTGCCAGCATCTCAGGGGGGGCTGGGAGCTCCTACGAGCAGTACTTC. This sequence joins TRBV6-1 and TRBJ2-7, with D possibly called TRBD1 or TRBD2 (7 bases each). This CDR3 is 16 amino acids long. The germline gives CDR1 MNHNS, CDR2 SASEGT. V lost 7 bases to trimming and J lost 0 bases, with 19 bases between them.

This clonotype has a handful of counts. This chain's CDR3 is CASSAAGDEQYF. The DNA of the CDR3 is TGTGCCAGCAGCGCCGCGGGGGACGAGCAGTACTTC. The chain combines TRBV7-9 with TRBJ2-7, with TRBD2 identical over 7 bases. CDR1 and CDR2 (germline): SEHNR, FQNEAQ (reference sequence). The CDR3 totals 12 residues. Germline trimming cut 5 bases from V and 5 bases from J; bases unmatched to any gene: 3.

This clonotype was seen ten or more times. The J gene is TRBJ1-2, the V gene TRBV7-9; weak D call: TRBD1 (6 bases). The CDR3 consists of 14 residues. V lost 5 bases, J lost 4 bases, and 14 bases lay in between. Germline lookup yields CDR1 SEHNR and CDR2 FQNEAQ (reference sequence). The CDR3 spells CASSRTASFYGYTF. The CDR3, as DNA: TGTGCCAGCAGCCGGACAGCGTCCTTCTATGGCTACACCTTC.

The V call is TRBV7-9, the J call TRBJ2-7; D is uncertain. The CDR3 contains 11 residues. Trimming pared 6 bases from V and 9 bases from J, leaving 12 bases between. Germline loops: CDR1 SEHNR, CDR2 FQNEAQ (reference sequence). CDR3 in amino acids: CASSEDVLQYF. The CDR3 DNA reads TGTGCCAGCAGTGAGGACGTCTTGCAGTACTTC.

The chain is built from TRBV11-2 and TRBJ2-5; D gene uncertain. The CDR3 covers 13 residues. Trimming cost V 5 bases and J 8 bases, with 15 bases left between them. CDR1 SGHAT and CDR2 FQNNGV come from the germline V gene. DNA of the CDR3: TGTGCCAGCAGCCCATTGAATGGAAACACCCAGTACTTC. This translates into CASSPLNGNTQYF.

This clonotype was counted ten times or more. The chain has TRBV2 and TRBJ1-4, with unresolved D. The CDR3 spans 14 residues. V was pared by 3 bases and J by 7 bases, with 12 bases between. The germline gives CDR1 SNHLY, CDR2 FYNNEI. The CDR3 sequence is CASSDPLGVEKLFF. Here the CDR3 DNA reads TGTGCCAGCAGTGACCCCCTGGGCGTTGAAAAACTGTTTTTT. The full variable domain, completed using reference TRBV2 and TRBJ1-4, is EPEVTQTPSHQVTQMGQEVILRCVPISNHLYFYWYRQILGQKVEFLVSFYNNEISEKSEIFDDQFSVERPDGSNFTLKIRSTKLEDSAMYFCASSDPLGVEKLFFGSGTQLSVL.

This chain joins TRBV7-9 and TRBJ2-5; 7 bases align to TRBD1. The junction had 15 bases not matched to a gene; V was cut back by 8 bases and J by 9 bases. The CDR3 extends over 14 amino acids. Germline V gene lookup returns CDR1 SEHNR and CDR2 FQNEAQ (reference sequence). CDR3 protein: CASDRDALEEAQYF. The CDR3, as DNA: TGTGCCAGCGACAGGGATGCGCTTGAGGAGGCCCAGTACTTC.

This clonotype was seen at least ten times. This chain links TRBV7-6 with TRBJ2-5; 7 bases map to TRBD2. In germline, CDR1 is SGHVS, CDR2 FNYEAQ. CDR3 length equals 13 residues. With V trimmed by 3 bases and J by 7 bases, 5 bases remained unmatched. As DNA, the CDR3 is TGTGCCAGCAGCTTCGTCGGGGAGGGGACCCAGTACTTC. This sequence encodes CASSFVGEGTQYF.

The chain couples TRBV7-2 to TRBJ2-7; the D gene is possibly TRBD2 (5 bases). This CDR3 contains 14 residues. The V end was cut by 5 bases, the J end by 6 bases, with 17 bases between. The germline CDR1 and CDR2 sequences are SGHTA and FQGNSA. CDR3 protein: CASSPPGGGGEQYF. Written as DNA, the CDR3 is TGTGCCAGCAGCCCCCCAGGAGGAGGAGGCGAGCAGTACTTC.

This clonotype has ten or more counts. This rearrangement joins TRBV29-1 to TRBJ1-2; 7 bases fit TRBD1. Losses at the gene ends were 6 bases for V and 3 bases for J; bases not matched to a gene: 10. Germline CDR1 reads SQVTM; CDR2 reads ANQGSEA. The CDR3 has 14 residues. CDR3 sequence: CSVKMRGRYYGYTF. DNA of the CDR3: TGCAGCGTCAAAATGAGGGGGCGATACTATGGCTACACCTTC.

In regard to this clonotype: The germline gene is not matched at one end of the junction; a read error may be the cause. This sequence joins TRBV5-1 and TRBJ1-1; weak D call: TRBD1 (5 bases). Germline assignment: CDR1 SGHRS and CDR2 YFSETQ. The CDR3 runs 14 residues. CDR3 region: CASSLGGADTEASF. The CDR3 coding sequence is TGCGCCAGCAGCTTGGGAGGGGCGGACACTGAAGCTTCCTTT.

This chain's CDR3 is CASSEVGRPNEKLFF. In nucleotides, the CDR3 is TGTGCCAGCAGTGAAGTGGGGCGACCTAATGAAAAACTGTTTTTT. The rearrangement uses TRBV2 and TRBJ1-4; D possibly corresponds to TRBD1 (5 bases). V shed 1 base and J shed 3 bases, with 9 bases lying between them. This CDR3 spans 15 amino acids. In germline, CDR1 is SNHLY, CDR2 FYNNEI.

This clonotype was seen a few times. The rearrangement links TRBV5-5 to TRBJ1-2; 8 bases match TRBD1. With 0 bases clipped from V and 6 bases from J, the junction kept 4 bases outside the gene matches. The CDR3 extends over 14 amino acids. Germline V gene lookup returns CDR1 SGHKS and CDR2 YYEKEE (reference sequence). The CDR3 DNA reads as TGTGCCAGCAGCTTGGCCAGGGGGCGCGATGGCTACACCTTC. Encoded protein: CASSLARGRDGYTF.

On this clonotype: This likely comes from a read error, as the CDR3 has no conserved phenylalanine or tryptophan at its end. The limits of the CDR3 on the DNA are not certain, so only TCRdb's listed CDR3 is given. The chain has TRBV20-1 and TRBJ2-5. The CDR3 comprises 8 residues, both ends counted. Germline V gene sequence: CDR1 DFQATT, CDR2 SNEGSKA (reference sequence). This CDR3 reads CSAGTQRA.

The chain combines TRBV24-1 with TRBJ2-3; D not resolved. V was trimmed by 3 bases and J by 1 base, leaving 10 bases between them. Germline V gene sequence: CDR1 KGHDR, CDR2 SFDVKD. The CDR3 runs to 15 residues. The CDR3 region is CATSDPQEGTDTQYF. CDR3 nucleotides: TGTGCCACCAGTGATCCTCAGGAAGGCACAGATACGCAGTATTTT.

This clonotype was observed at least ten times. The chain combines TRBV2 with TRBJ1-2; D call uncertain. Germline V gene data show CDR1 as SNHLY and CDR2 as FYNNEI. V was clipped by 8 bases and J by 8 bases, with 12 bases between them. The CDR3 runs to 11 residues. The CDR3 loop is CASQGAGGYTF. The CDR3 DNA follows: TGTGCCAGCCAAGGAGCGGGGGGCTACACCTTC.

This clonotype has more than one count but fewer than ten. The chain joins TRBV19 to TRBJ2-5; D is undetermined. There are 15 residues in the CDR3. V was pared by 7 bases and J by 3 bases, with 18 bases between. The germline gives CDR1 LNHDA, CDR2 SQIVND (reference sequence). The DNA for the CDR3 is TGTGCCAGTACCAATCGGAACAGTAGAGAAGAGACCCAGTACTTC. It is translated as CASTNRNSREETQYF.

The rearrangement links TRBV25-1 to TRBJ2-2; 7 nucleotides line up with TRBD2. V dropped 5 bases and J dropped 4; count of bases not matched to a gene: 13. CDR3 length: 17 residues. CDR1 is MGHDK and CDR2 is SYGVNS in the germline V gene. DNA for the CDR3: TGTGCCAGCAGTCGGACGGCTCCTAGCGGTCCCACCGGGGAGCTGTTTTTT. Translation gives CASSRTAPSGPTGELFF.

To note about this clonotype: A much larger clone differs from this one at a single base, so this may be a read error. The chain uses TRBV24-1 and TRBJ1-3; no clear D gene. CDR1 and CDR2 (germline): KGHDR, SFDVKD. The CDR3 extends over 13 amino acids. V was shortened by 2 bases and J by 5 bases, with 6 bases between the two germline ends. The CDR3 here is CATSDSGRNTIYF. The CDR3 DNA follows: TGTGCCACCAGTGATTCGGGTCGAAACACCATATATTTT.